A single sample gave rise to the 28 T cell receptor beta chains below, sequenced in a study of T cell changes during pregnancy in multiple sclerosis (dated by TCRdb to between 2018 and 2021). The library was produced with the immunoSEQ multiplex PCR assay. This is the immuneACCESS table as TCRdb keeps it, with only in-frame sequences that have V and J called. A part of the clones is gone; compared with another copy, unresolved V genes explain less than half, and the rest is unexplained. This sample holds over 65,000 clones; roughly 94% were observed only once. 0.45% to 0.7% of the sample lies in the top ten. Sequencing was performed on peripheral blood, taken in the third trimester of pregnancy. These receptors all stem from a female donor with multiple sclerosis, enrolled in a pregnancy study.

J is TRBJ1-4 and V is TRBV6-1; 7 bases map to TRBD1. This CDR3 comprises 15 residues. V was pared by 11 bases and J by 8 bases, with 17 bases of the junction left unmatched. The germline V gene has CDR1 MNHNS and CDR2 SASEGT. CDR3: CAGGTVGLPSEKLFF. CDR3 bases: TGTGCCGGCGGGACAGTTGGTTTACCAAGCGAAAAACTGTTTTTT.

The chain uses TRBV6-1 and TRBJ2-2; perhaps TRBD2 as D (5 bases). Germline V CDR1 and CDR2: MNHNS, SASEGT. The CDR3 is made up of 14 amino acids. Trimming removed 0 bases at V and 7 bases at J, with 9 bases between. The CDR3 nucleotides read TGTGCCAGCAGTGAAGCGAGGGCCGTCGGGGAGCTGTTTTTT. This translates into CASSEARAVGELFF.

J is TRBJ1-5 and V is TRBV7-9; TRBD1 might be the D (5 bases). The CDR3 totals 14 residues. Germline CDR1 and CDR2: SEHNR and FQNEAQ (reference sequence). Trimming left V 4 bases short and J 2 bases short, with 9 bases between. CDR3 DNA sequence: TGTGCCAGCAGCTCTGGAGGGGGCAATCAGCCCCAGCATTTT. Amino acids: CASSSGGGNQPQHF.

The chain has TRBV2 and TRBJ1-3; 7 nucleotides align to TRBD1. The CDR3 consists of 15 residues. After removal of 5 bases from V and 0 bases from J, the junction contained 4 bases not matched to a gene. CDR1 is SNHLY and CDR2 is FYNNEI in the germline V gene. CDR3 in DNA: TGTGCCAGCAGTCAGGGGGTAGTCTCTGGAAACACCATATATTTT. Residues: CASSQGVVSGNTIYF.

This sequence joins TRBV19 and TRBJ1-1; unclear D gene. This CDR3 contains 10 residues. Germline loops: CDR1 LNHDA, CDR2 SQIVND (reference sequence). Deletions cut 6 bases from V and 5 bases from J, with 4 bases between. Here the CDR3 reads CASRRTEAFF. Here the CDR3 DNA reads TGTGCCAGTAGGCGGACTGAAGCTTTCTTT. The full variable domain, rest sourced from reference TRBV19 and TRBJ1-1, is DGGITQSPKYLFRKEGQNVTLSCEQNLNHDAMYWYRQDPGQGLRLIYYSQIVNDFQKGDIAEGYSVSREKKESFPLTVTSAQKNPTAFYLCASRRTEAFFGQGTRLTVV.

The chain joins TRBV6-5 to TRBJ1-6; 8 bases match TRBD1. This CDR3 region has 15 residues. Looked up from germline, CDR1 is MNHEY and CDR2 is SVGAGI. V shed 2 bases and J 7 bases; nucleotides not matched to a gene: 4. CDR3 nucleotides: TGTGCCAGCAGTTACGGCCAGGGGGCGAATTCACCCCTCCACTTT. Translated: CASSYGQGANSPLHF.

The chain carries TRBV4-2 and TRBJ2-7, with TRBD2 matching over 14 bases. The length of the CDR3 is 18 residues. CDR1 is LGHNA, CDR2 YNFKEQ, per germline. Trimming removed 5 bases from V and 0 bases from J; junction bases left unmatched: 9. The CDR3 is CASSSAGGLAGDSYEQYF. The DNA of the CDR3 is TGTGCCAGCAGCTCCGCCGGGGGACTAGCGGGGGACTCCTACGAGCAGTACTTC.

The chain joins TRBV5-5 to TRBJ2-1, with 9 positions matching TRBD2. The CDR3 contains 17 residues. Germline V lookup: CDR1 SGHKS, CDR2 YYEKEE (reference sequence). With 0 bases clipped from V and 6 bases from J, the junction kept 10 bases outside the gene matches. The CDR3 protein is CASSLVLAGGPPNEQFF. The CDR3 DNA follows: TGTGCCAGCAGCTTGGTGCTTGCGGGGGGGCCGCCCAATGAGCAGTTCTTC.

The chain uses TRBV7-9 and TRBJ2-7; weak D call: TRBD1 (6 bases). V was shortened by 1 base and J by 3 bases, with 10 bases between the two germline ends. The germline V gene encodes CDR1 SEHNR and CDR2 FQNEAQ (reference sequence). This CDR3 region has 14 residues. CDR3 protein: CASSLVGAFYEQYF. The CDR3 DNA follows: TGTGCCAGCAGCTTAGTGGGGGCCTTCTACGAGCAGTACTTC.

This clone is a singleton in its sample. The chain links TRBV29-1 to TRBJ2-5; D unresolved. V shed 4 bases and J shed 6 bases, with 12 bases lying between them. The CDR3 runs to 12 residues. Germline values: CDR1 SQVTM, CDR2 ANQGSEA. The CDR3 spells CSVVFQAQTQYF. CDR3 sequence (DNA): TGCAGCGTTGTCTTTCAGGCCCAGACCCAGTACTTC. Supplemented by reference TRBV29-1 and TRBJ2-5, the full variable domain reads SAVISQKPSRDICQRGTSLTIQCQVDSQVTMMFWYRQQPGQSLTLIATANQGSEATYESGFVIDKFPISRPNLTFSTLTVSNMSPEDSSIYLCSVVFQAQTQYFGPGTRLLVL.

V usage is TRBV6-5 and J usage is TRBJ1-2; 7 nucleotides match TRBD1. The CDR3 has 14 amino acids. The germline V gene has CDR1 MNHEY and CDR2 SVGAGI. J gave up 10 bases and V 6 bases, and 14 bases lay outside the gene matches. CDR3 loop: CASRLTGAIFDYTF. The CDR3 coding sequence is TGTGCCAGCAGACTCACAGGGGCGATATTCGACTACACCTTC.

The V and J genes are TRBV14 and TRBJ2-5; D ambiguous. Germline V gene lookup returns CDR1 SGHDN and CDR2 FVKESK. The CDR3 is made up of 14 amino acids. V lost 1 base and J lost 1, with 7 bases in between. The CDR3: CASSQVSGQETQYF. DNA of the CDR3: TGTGCCAGCAGCCAAGTTTCAGGCCAAGAGACCCAGTACTTC.

CDR3 bases: TGTGCCTGGAGAGGAGGGACTCGGGGTACTGAAGCTTTCTTT. Amino acids: CAWRGGTRGTEAFF. V is TRBV30 and J is TRBJ1-1; maybe TRBD1 (5 bases). Trimming shortened V by 3 bases and J by 5 bases, and 16 bases separated the two germline ends. Germline assignment: CDR1 GTSNPN and CDR2 SVGIG (reference sequence). The CDR3 extends over 14 amino acids.

This chain uses TRBV2 with TRBJ2-5; 10 bases fit TRBD1. CDR1 is SNHLY, CDR2 FYNNEI, per germline. V lost 4 bases and J lost 5; bases outside the gene matches: 10. This CDR3 has 16 residues. The CDR3 loop is CASSARDRGEVETQYF. In DNA form, the CDR3 reads TGTGCCAGCAGTGCCCGGGACAGGGGAGAGGTGGAGACCCAGTACTTC.

This rearrangement joins TRBV7-3 to TRBJ2-2; 10 nucleotides line up with TRBD2. The CDR3 covers 18 residues. The V and J ends lost 4 bases and 1 base, in that order; junction bases with no gene match: 9. CDR1 SGHTA and CDR2 FQGTGA come from the germline V gene. The CDR3 spells CASSSSPSGGVNTGELFF. In DNA form, the CDR3 reads TGTGCCAGCAGCTCCTCACCCAGCGGGGGGGTGAACACCGGGGAGCTGTTTTTT.

The rearrangement links TRBV19 to TRBJ1-5, with D perhaps TRBD1 (5 bases). Trimming stripped 5 bases from V and 3 bases from J, with 11 bases between. Germline CDR1 and CDR2: LNHDA and SQIVND (reference sequence). The CDR3 is 14 amino acids. The DNA for the CDR3 is TGTGCCAGTAGTTTTACGGGGGACAATCAGCCCCAGCATTTT. Protein: CASSFTGDNQPQHF. Full variable domain (outside the CDR3, taken from reference TRBV19 and TRBJ1-5): DGGITQSPKYLFRKEGQNVTLSCEQNLNHDAMYWYRQDPGQGLRLIYYSQIVNDFQKGDIAEGYSVSREKKESFPLTVTSAQKNPTAFYLCASSFTGDNQPQHFGDGTRLSIL.

The chain has TRBV29-1 and TRBJ1-2; D unresolved. CDR1 and CDR2 from the germline V gene are SQVTM and ANQGSEA. Deletions cut 6 bases from V and 1 base from J, with 12 bases between. The CDR3 is made up of 13 amino acids. The CDR3 loop reads CSVPRTGNYGYTF. CDR3 DNA: TGCAGCGTCCCCAGGACTGGTAACTATGGCTACACCTTC.

V is TRBV9 and J is TRBJ2-7; D uncertain. V lost 4 bases and J 2 bases, leaving 10 bases between the germline ends. CDR3 length: 13 residues. CDR1 is SGDLS, CDR2 YYNGEE, per germline. This CDR3 is CASSPRQTYEQYF. The CDR3 nucleotides read TGTGCCAGCAGCCCACGACAAACCTACGAGCAGTACTTC.

The chain uses TRBV7-2 and TRBJ2-1; the D gene is possibly TRBD2 (6 bases). Trimming left V 3 bases short and J 7 bases short, with 7 bases between. Germline CDR1 and CDR2: SGHTA and FQGNSA. This CDR3 is built from 12 residues. CDR3 region: CASSFGLNEQFF. The CDR3 nucleotides are TGTGCCAGCAGCTTTGGACTAAATGAGCAGTTCTTC.

This rearrangement joins TRBV6-5 to TRBJ1-1; 12 bases agree with TRBD1. The CDR3 consists of 15 residues. The J segment lost 5 bases and the V segment lost 5 bases, leaving 6 bases of the junction unmatched. Germline CDR1 and CDR2: MNHEY and SVGAGI. This CDR3 is CASSAGQGARTEAFF. As DNA, the CDR3 is TGTGCCAGCAGTGCGGGACAGGGGGCGAGAACTGAAGCTTTCTTT.

The chain carries TRBV9 and TRBJ2-5; 8 bases fit TRBD1. Trimming at V came to 0 bases and at J to 2 bases, leaving 6 bases not matched to a gene. From germline, CDR1 is SGDLS and CDR2 YYNGEE. The CDR3 consists of 16 residues. The CDR3 protein is CASSVGDRFRQETQYF. The CDR3 DNA follows: TGTGCCAGCAGCGTAGGGGACAGGTTTAGGCAAGAGACCCAGTACTTC.

The chain has TRBV6-1 and TRBJ2-7, with 10 nucleotides matching TRBD1. With 4 bases clipped from V and 7 bases from J, the junction kept 13 bases outside the gene matches. CDR3 size: 16 residues. Germline CDR1 MNHNS, CDR2 SASEGT. CDR3: CASSGLSGQGGREQYF. CDR3 DNA sequence: TGTGCCAGCAGTGGATTGTCAGGACAGGGGGGAAGGGAGCAGTACTTC.

This chain links TRBV12-5 with TRBJ1-2; possible D gene TRBD1, 6 bases. Trimming removed 1 base at V and 12 bases at J, with 12 bases between. This CDR3 comprises 12 residues. CDR1 is LGHNT and CDR2 is FRNRAP in the germline V gene. The CDR3 loop reads CASGLEQGRDTF. The CDR3 bases are TGTGCTAGTGGTTTGGAACAGGGAAGGGACACCTTC.

This clone was picked up one time. The rearrangement joins TRBV5-1 to TRBJ2-1; D may be TRBD1 (5 bases). Germline V gene sequence: CDR1 SGHRS, CDR2 YFSETQ. V was cut by 4 bases and J by 0 bases, with 17 bases left in between. There are 17 residues in the CDR3. The CDR3: CASSRREGASSYNEQFF. As DNA, the CDR3 is TGCGCCAGCAGCCGACGAGAAGGGGCGAGCTCCTACAATGAGCAGTTCTTC.

This CDR3 is CASSSGLDTQYF. The CDR3 DNA reads as TGTGCCAGCAGCTCCGGACTGGATACGCAGTATTTT. The V call is TRBV7-2, the J call TRBJ2-3, with D possibly being TRBD2 (5 bases). The CDR3 covers 12 residues. Trimming cost V 4 bases and J 6 bases, with 8 bases left between them. Germline V lookup: CDR1 SGHTA, CDR2 FQGNSA.

This rearrangement joins TRBV29-1 to TRBJ2-7, with D perhaps TRBD2 (7 bases). Germline assignment: CDR1 SQVTM and CDR2 ANQGSEA. The CDR3 totals 15 residues. V was clipped by 4 bases and J by 3 bases, with 19 bases between them. The CDR3 spells CSVGGGTGLLYEQYF. The CDR3 nucleotides are TGCAGCGTTGGGGGGGGAACAGGGCTCCTCTACGAGCAGTACTTC.

This chain uses TRBV9 with TRBJ1-6; D possibly corresponds to TRBD1 (5 bases). Germline V gene data show CDR1 as SGDLS and CDR2 as YYNGEE. The CDR3 spans 15 residues. The V end lost 0 bases, the J end lost 7 bases, and 11 bases lay between the germline ends. The CDR3 nucleotides read TGTGCCAGCAGCGTAGATCCGGGGGGGAATTCACCCCTCCACTTT. It is translated as CASSVDPGGNSPLHF. Variable domain in full (rest from reference TRBV9 and TRBJ1-6): DSGVTQTPKHLITATGQRVTLRCSPRSGDLSVYWYQQSLDQGLQFLIQYYNGEERAKGNILERFSAQQFPDLHSELNLSSLELGDSALYFCASSVDPGGNSPLHFGNGTRLTVT.

The chain is built from TRBV25-1 and TRBJ1-6; D unclear. The CDR3 totals 16 residues. V lost 3 bases and J 6 bases, leaving 15 bases between the germline ends. Germline V gene sequence: CDR1 MGHDK, CDR2 SYGVNS. The DNA for the CDR3 is TGTGCCAGCAGTGATAGTGGCCCAGGTGCTAATTCACCCCTCCACTTT. Protein product: CASSDSGPGANSPLHF.